The 13 T cell receptor beta chains reported below all come from one sample, sequenced in a study of T cell clonality in common variable immunodeficiency. Only in-frame clones appear in the TCRdb table, and some are missing; sequencing was by immunoSEQ multiplex PCR. This sample has roughly 58,000 clones, each found more than once. The source material was peripheral blood mononuclear cells. These receptors came from a person between 18 and 69 years old in good health.

This clone was recorded at least ten times. CDR3 sequence: CASSLSGLDYGYTF. The covered CDR3 bases are TGTGCCAGCAGCTTATCAGGGTTGGACTATGGC. The V call is TRBV7-2, the J call TRBJ1-2; D is possibly TRBD1 (5 bases). With the read ending 3 residues before the CDR3 end, the germline J gene is used to fill in that end. The CDR3 runs 14 residues. V lost 2 bases and J lost 3, with 10 bases in between. The germline gives CDR1 SGHTA, CDR2 FQGNSA. Full variable domain (missing parts from reference TRBV7-2 and TRBJ1-2): GAGVSQSPSNKVTEKGKDVELRCDPISGHTALYWYRQSLGQGLEFLIYFQGNSAPDKSGLPSDRFSAERTGGSVSTLTIQRTQQEDSAVYLCASSLSGLDYGYTFGSGTRLTVV.

This clone has just a few counts. A far larger clone lies a single base away; this is likely a read error. The DNA ends 3 residues before the CDR3 does, and the rest of the CDR3 is filled in from the germline J gene. This chain connects TRBV6-1 to TRBJ2-3; no clear D gene. The V gene's germline CDR1 is MNHNS and CDR2 SASEGT. This CDR3 comprises 15 residues. V lost 0 bases, J lost 1 base, and 8 bases lay in between. The part of the CDR3 DNA that was read is TGTGCCAGCAGTGAAGCTGAGACATGCACAGATACG. Its protein is CASSEAETCTDT. The full CDR3 reads CASSEAETCTDTQYF.

This clone was recorded many times. The CDR3 end falls 3 residues outside the read, so it is completed with the germline J gene. This sequence joins TRBV9 and TRBJ2-1; 7 bases line up with TRBD2. Germline CDR1 SGDLS, CDR2 YYNGEE. The CDR3 is 15 residues long. V gave up 7 bases and J gave up 7 bases; unmatched junction bases: 14. The CDR3 loop reads CASQLSGDWGNEQFF. Incomplete CDR3 DNA: TGTGCCAGCCAACTAAGCGGGGACTGGGGAAATGAG.

Regarding this clone: The read ends 3 residues before the CDR3 terminus; that terminus is restored from the germline J gene. The chain couples TRBV18 to TRBJ1-2; D uncertain. The length of the CDR3 is 15 residues. The germline V gene encodes CDR1 KGHSH and CDR2 LQKENI. Here the CDR3 reads CASSPELAGRYDYTF. The sequenced CDR3 bases are TGTGCCAGCTCACCTGAGCTAGCGGGGAGGTACGAC. The variable domain in full, with the rest retrieved from reference TRBV18 and TRBJ1-2, is NAGVMQNPRHLVRRRGQEARLRCSPMKGHSHVYWYRQLPEEGLKFMVYLQKENIIDESGMPKERFSAEFPKEGPSILRIQQVVRGDSAAYFCASSPELAGRYDYTFGSGTRLTVV.

This clone occurred many times. The read terminates 3 residues ahead of where the CDR3 ends, so the germline J gene completes it. The gene calls are TRBV6-1 and TRBJ1-5; 7 bases are shared with TRBD1. Looked up from germline, CDR1 is MNHNS and CDR2 is SASEGT. Trimming cost V 4 bases and J 7 bases; bases outside gene matches: 4. The CDR3 runs 13 residues. The CDR3 spells CASSGYRGQPQHF. The CDR3 DNA, read in part, is TGTGCCAGCAGTGGATACAGGGGACAGCCC.

This clone was seen a handful of times. The read stops 3 residues short of the end of the CDR3; the missing end is completed from the germline J gene. The chain links TRBV30 to TRBJ1-2, with D uncertain. The CDR3 contains 16 residues. Germline values: CDR1 GTSNPN, CDR2 SVGIG (reference sequence). The DNA read from the CDR3 is TGTGCCTGGAGTGGGGGAGCGGGAGGGATTAGGAATGAC. Translation gives CAWSGGAGGIRND. The whole CDR3 protein reads CAWSGGAGGIRNDYTF.

Many counts were recorded for this clone. The sequenced fragment ends 3 residues before the CDR3 boundary, so the rest is inferred from the germline J gene. The V call is TRBV19, the J call TRBJ1-1; D is possibly TRBD1 (6 bases). Germline CDR1 LNHDA, CDR2 SQIVND (reference sequence). V was shortened by 5 bases and J by 4 bases, with 11 bases between the two germline ends. This CDR3 has 13 residues. CDR3 bases read: TGTGCCAGTAGTCAGACAGGCTCCACTGAA. Protein: CASSQTGSTE. The complete CDR3 reads CASSQTGSTEAFF.

This clone was detected only a few times. Coverage ceases 3 residues before the CDR3 finishes, and the germline J gene fills in the end. The rearrangement links TRBV13 to TRBJ2-6, with D possibly TRBD1 on 7 matching bases. V gave up 3 bases and J gave up 0 bases, with 12 bases separating them. The germline V gene has CDR1 PRHDT and CDR2 FYEKMQ (reference sequence). The CDR3 runs to 17 residues. The CDR3: CASSFQGGPSGANVLTF. The CDR3 DNA, read in part, is TGTGCCAGCAGCTTTCAGGGGGGACCCTCTGGGGCCAACGTC.

In the case of this clone: With the read ending 3 residues before the CDR3 end, the germline J gene is used to fill in that end. The V and J genes are TRBV25-1 and TRBJ2-3; 13 bases are shared with TRBD2. Germline lookup yields CDR1 MGHDK and CDR2 SYGVNS. Trimming took 1 base from V and 3 from J; bases not matched to a gene: 1. There are 16 residues in the CDR3. CDR3 bases read: TGTGCCAGCAGTGAATGGACTAGCGGGGGAACAGATACG. Translating gives CASSEWTSGGTDT. In full, the CDR3 is CASSEWTSGGTDTQYF. Full variable domain (remainder filled in from reference TRBV25-1 and TRBJ2-3): EADIYQTPRYLVIGTGKKITLECSQTMGHDKMYWYQQDPGMELHLIHYSYGVNSTEKGDLSSESTVSRIRTEHFPLTLESARPSHTSQYLCASSEWTSGGTDTQYFGPGTRLTVL.

This clone appeared many times. The read terminates 3 residues ahead of where the CDR3 ends, so the germline J gene completes it. V gene TRBV20-1 combines with J gene TRBJ2-1; tentatively, D is TRBD2 (6 bases). This CDR3 spans 13 amino acids. The V gene lost 5 bases and the J gene lost 5 bases, with 13 bases spanning the gap. In germline, CDR1 is DFQATT, CDR2 SNEGSKA (reference sequence). CDR3 DNA (partial): TGCAGTGCTTGGCTCGGGGGTAACAATGAG. This sequence encodes CSAWLGGNNE. The complete CDR3 reads CSAWLGGNNEQFF.

This clone was seen repeatedly, ten times or more. The sequence runs out 3 residues before the end of the CDR3; the remainder is reconstructed from the germline J gene. The gene calls are TRBV5-4 and TRBJ2-7; D ambiguous. The germline V gene has CDR1 SGHNT and CDR2 YYREEE (reference sequence). V lost 3 bases and J lost 2, with 3 bases in between. The length of the CDR3 is 11 residues. CDR3 DNA, as far as it was read: TGTGCCAGCAGCTCTGCCTACGAG. This encodes CASSSAYE. The full CDR3 sequence reads CASSSAYEQYF.

This clone was detected many times. Read data end 3 residues before the CDR3 end; the end is taken from the germline J gene. The chain recombines TRBV6-4 with TRBJ1-6, with TRBD1 matching over 8 bases. From germline, CDR1 is MRHNA and CDR2 SNTAGT. The trim removed 2 bases at V and 9 bases at J, leaving 12 bases unmatched. This CDR3 spans 17 amino acids. CDR3 protein: CASSDLLDREIGSPLHF. CDR3 bases read: TGTGCCAGCAGTGACCTTTTGGACAGGGAGATAGGTTCACCC.

This clone has at least ten counts. The read finishes 3 residues shy of the CDR3 end, and the germline J gene is used to complete it. The chain joins TRBV7-2 to TRBJ2-3, with D possibly matching TRBD1 (5 bases). The CDR3 extends over 13 amino acids. Germline-derived CDR1 and CDR2 are SGHTA and FQGNSA. V lost 5 bases and J 4 bases, leaving 10 bases between the germline ends. The CDR3 loop is CASSRGPADTQYF. Incomplete CDR3 DNA: TGTGCCAGCAGCAGGGGCCCCGCAGATACG.